This T cell receptor beta chain is drawn from a study of radiation and T cells in renal cell carcinoma. This clone was counted a few times. What it binds is not known. Findings and caveats of the study: Baseline intratumoral clonotype presence is unknown without pretreatment biopsies. Sampling covered only around 1 g of each tumor. From baseline, blood top tumor clonotypes peaked at 2 weeks post-radiation.

Treatment: 15 Gy SBRT to primary tumor, nephrectomy 4 weeks later. Nephrectomy followed 15 Gy stereotactic body radiation by 4 weeks. The table came from immunoSEQ multiplex PCR; TCRdb's copy has only in-frame clones and leaves some out. The repertoire holds 15,000 to 20,000 clones, about 50% seen once, with about 11% in the top ten. The CDR3 runs 15 residues. V was pared by 1 base and J by 0 bases, with 7 bases between. Germline CDR1 reads SGHNT; CDR2 reads YENEEA. This chain connects TRBV11-3 to TRBJ1-5; D remains unclear. Specimen: tumor tissue, collected from a patient whose treatment included radiotherapy and nephrectomy. This receptor was obtained from a man in his forties or fifties with renal cell carcinoma. In nucleotides, the CDR3 is TGTGCCAGCAGCTTAGGAGGCTATAGCAATCAGCCCCAGCATTTT. Translation gives CASSLGGYSNQPQHF.